This T cell receptor (beta chain) originates from a study of a mutant IDH1 vaccine in newly diagnosed glioma. Study-level background: Patients were pretreated with radiotherapy, temozolomide, or both, mostly both.

The CDR3 contains 14 residues. Trimming left V 7 bases short and J 2 bases short, with 14 bases between. Germline V gene lookup returns CDR1 SEHNR and CDR2 FQNEAQ (reference sequence). On this clone itself: Its specificity is not known.

Noted time point: week 11, during vaccination. The investigators gave 300 ug of mutant IDH1 20-mer peptide in each vaccine dose, together with topical imiquimod. Data came from immunoSEQ multiplex PCR; TCRdb stores just in-frame clones and leaves some out. In the table there are under 35,000 clones, 90% of which are singletons. Sequences were derived from PBMCs, sampled from a glioma patient whose treatment included an IDH1 peptide vaccine. This chain uses TRBV7-9 with TRBJ1-2; no firm D call. This TCR was sampled from a man aged 18 to 35 with glioma. The CDR3 protein is CASNVGSYNYGYTF. In DNA form, the CDR3 reads TGTGCCAGCAACGTTGGCAGTTACAACTATGGCTACACCTTC. Combining the CDR3 with reference TRBV7-9 and TRBJ1-2 gives the whole variable domain DTGVSQNPRHKITKRGQNVTFRCDPISEHNRLYWYRQTLGQGPEFLTYFQNEAQLEKSRLLSDRFSAERPKGSFSTLEIQRTEQGDSAMYLCASNVGSYNYGYTFGSGTRLTVV.